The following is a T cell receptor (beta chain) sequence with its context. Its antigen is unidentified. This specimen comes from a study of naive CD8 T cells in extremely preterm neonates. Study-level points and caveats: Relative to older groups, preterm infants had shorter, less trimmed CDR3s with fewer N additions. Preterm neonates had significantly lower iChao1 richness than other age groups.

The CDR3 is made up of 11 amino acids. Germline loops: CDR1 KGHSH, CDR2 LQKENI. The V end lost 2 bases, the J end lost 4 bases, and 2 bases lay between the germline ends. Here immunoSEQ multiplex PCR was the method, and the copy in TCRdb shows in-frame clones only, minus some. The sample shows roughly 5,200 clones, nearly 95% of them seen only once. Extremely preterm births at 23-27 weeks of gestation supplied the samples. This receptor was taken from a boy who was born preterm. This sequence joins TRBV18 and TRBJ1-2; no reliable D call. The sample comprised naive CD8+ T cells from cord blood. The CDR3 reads CASSPGYGYTF. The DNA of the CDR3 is TGTGCCAGCTCACCAGGCTATGGCTACACCTTC.